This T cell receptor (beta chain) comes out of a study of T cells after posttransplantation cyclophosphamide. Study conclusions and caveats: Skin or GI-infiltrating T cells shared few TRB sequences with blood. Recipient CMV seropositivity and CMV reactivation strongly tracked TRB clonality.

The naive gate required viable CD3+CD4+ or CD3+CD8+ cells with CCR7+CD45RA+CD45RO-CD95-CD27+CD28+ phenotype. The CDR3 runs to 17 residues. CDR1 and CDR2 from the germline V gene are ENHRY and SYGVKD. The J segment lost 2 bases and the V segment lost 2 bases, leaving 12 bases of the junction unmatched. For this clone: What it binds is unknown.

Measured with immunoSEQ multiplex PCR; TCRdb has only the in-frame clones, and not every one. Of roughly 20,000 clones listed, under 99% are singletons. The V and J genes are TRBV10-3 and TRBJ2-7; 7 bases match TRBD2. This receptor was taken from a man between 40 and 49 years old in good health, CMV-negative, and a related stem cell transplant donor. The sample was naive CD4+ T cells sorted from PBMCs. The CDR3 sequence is CAISEGRLAERTYEQYF. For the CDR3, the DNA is TGTGCCATCAGTGAGGGAAGGCTAGCGGAAAGAACCTACGAGCAGTACTTC.